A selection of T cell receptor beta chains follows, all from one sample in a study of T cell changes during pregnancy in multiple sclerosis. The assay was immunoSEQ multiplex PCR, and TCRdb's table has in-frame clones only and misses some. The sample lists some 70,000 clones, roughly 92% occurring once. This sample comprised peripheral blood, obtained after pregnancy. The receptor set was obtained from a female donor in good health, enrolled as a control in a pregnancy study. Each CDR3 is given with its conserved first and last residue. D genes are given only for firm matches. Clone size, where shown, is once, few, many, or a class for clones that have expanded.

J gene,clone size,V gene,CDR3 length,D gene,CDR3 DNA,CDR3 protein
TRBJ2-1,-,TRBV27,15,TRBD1,TGTGCCAGCAGTTTATCCTGGACAGGGTACAATGAGCAGTTCTTC,CASSLSWTGYNEQFF
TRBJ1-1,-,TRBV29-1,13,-,TGCAGCGTTGCCGTGCTAGGGGGCACTGAAGCTTTCTTT,CSVAVLGGTEAFF
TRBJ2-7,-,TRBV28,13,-,TGTGCCAGCAGTTTACAGACTAGGGACGAGCAGTACTTC,CASSLQTRDEQYF
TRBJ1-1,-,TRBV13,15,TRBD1,TGTGCCAGCCGCGGACAGGAACCTTGGAACACTGAAGCTTTCTTT,CASRGQEPWNTEAFF
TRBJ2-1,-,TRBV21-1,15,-,TGTGCCAGCACCGCGGGGGGACCCTCCTACAATGAGCAGTTCTTC,CASTAGGPSYNEQFF
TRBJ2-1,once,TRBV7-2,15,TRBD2,TGTGCCAGCAGCTCCATAGCGGGGACCTACAATGAGCAGTTCTTC,CASSSIAGTYNEQFF
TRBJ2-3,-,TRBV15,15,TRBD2,TGTGCCACCAGCAGAGCTAGCGGGAGAACAGATACGCAGTATTTT,CATSRASGRTDTQYF
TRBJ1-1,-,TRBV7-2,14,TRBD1,TGTGCCAGCACCCCACAGGGGGTTGCTACTGAAGCTTTCTTT,CASTPQGVATEAFF
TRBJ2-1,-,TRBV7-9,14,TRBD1,TGTGCCAGCAAAGGGACAGGGTTTTACAATGAGCAGTTCTTC,CASKGTGFYNEQFF
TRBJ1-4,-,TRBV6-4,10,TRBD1,TGTGCCAGCTCCTGGACAGGGCTGTTTTTT,CASSWTGLFF
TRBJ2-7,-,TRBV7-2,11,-,TGTGCCAGCGGGGCTTTCTACGAGCAGTACTTC,CASGAFYEQYF
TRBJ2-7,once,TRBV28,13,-,TGTGCCAGCAGTTCCGGACAGGAGGGGGAGCAGTACTTC,CASSSGQEGEQYF
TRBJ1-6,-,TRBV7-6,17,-,TGTGCCAGCAGCTTAAGGCAGGGTCGAGATTATAATTCACCCCTCCACTTT,CASSLRQGRDYNSPLHF
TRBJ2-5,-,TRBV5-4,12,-,TGTGCCAGCCAATTTCGGGGGGAGACCCAGTACTTC,CASQFRGETQYF
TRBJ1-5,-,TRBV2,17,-,TGTGCCAGCAGTGAAATGGGAGGAAGGGTACTAAAACAGCCCCAGCATTTT,CASSEMGGRVLKQPQHF
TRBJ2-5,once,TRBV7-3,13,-,TGTGCCAGCAGCTTAAGCCTAGTGGAGACCCAGTACTTC,CASSLSLVETQYF
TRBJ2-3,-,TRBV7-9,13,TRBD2,TGTGCCAGCAGCCGGACTAGCGGAGATACGCAGTATTTT,CASSRTSGDTQYF
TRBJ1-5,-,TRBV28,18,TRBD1,TGTGCCACCGATTTTGGGGGACAGAGCTTATATAGCAATCAGCCCCAGCATTTT,CATDFGGQSLYSNQPQHF
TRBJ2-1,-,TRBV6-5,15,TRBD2,TGTGCCAGCAGCCCCCTAGCGGGAGGCCAAAATGAGCAGTTCTTC,CASSPLAGGQNEQFF
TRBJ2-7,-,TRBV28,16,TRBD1,TGTGCCAGCAGTTTACCCGGGACAGGGATTCCCTACGAGCAGTACTTC,CASSLPGTGIPYEQYF
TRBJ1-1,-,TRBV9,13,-,TGTGCCAGCAGCGAGGGAGCGAACACTGAAGCTTTCTTT,CASSEGANTEAFF
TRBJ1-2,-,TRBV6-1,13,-,TGTGCCAGCAGTGAATTAGCGGTTTATGGCTACACCTTC,CASSELAVYGYTF